This is a list of T cell receptor beta chains from one sample in a study of blood T cell repertoires in COVID-19. Generated by immunoSEQ multiplex PCR, the TCRdb table keeps only in-frame clones and is missing some. Of 330,000 or so clones listed, 87% are singletons. Sample: peripheral blood. Source of these receptors: a man aged 25-40 years with COVID-19, enrolled during active disease. CDR3s include the opening cysteine and the closing phenylalanine or tryptophan. Size values are once, few and many counts, or a class for expanded clones, and some rows have none.

TRBJ1-1	TRBV29-1	-	CITQDEQAGWDGTEAFF
TRBJ1-2	TRBV9	once	CASSVGGTHYGYTF
TRBJ2-7	TRBV3-1/TRBV3-2	-	CASSPYTGEHKEALNEQYF
TRBJ2-3	TRBV6-4	-	CASSKVTGKDTQYF
TRBJ2-2	TRBV5-8	-	CASSLGTGNTGELFF
TRBJ2-2	TRBV19	-	CASSIVGGPGELFF
TRBJ1-2	TRBV7-2	-	CASSSLGQGAHGYTF
TRBJ2-7	TRBV7-2	-	CASSSPKTGLSEQYF
TRBJ1-1	TRBV6-5	-	CASRGTANTEAFF
TRBJ2-2	TRBV4-3	-	CASSQEGRRTGELFF
TRBJ1-2	TRBV6-5	-	CASSYSIIGGYGYTF
TRBJ1-2	TRBV27	-	CASSWRSTSSFYGYTF
TRBJ2-7	TRBV5-1	-	CASRTSGGSYEQYF
TRBJ2-1	TRBV19	-	CASSIGLAGLTSYNEQFF
TRBJ1-6	TRBV5-6	-	CASSFSGKLHLRDSPLHF
TRBJ2-7	TRBV19	-	CASSIRGGQAYEQYF
TRBJ2-6	TRBV2	-	CASSATTGPDVLTF
TRBJ2-1	TRBV6-5	-	CASSTGTSTYNEQFF
TRBJ2-6	TRBV9	-	CASSADISGANVLTF
TRBJ2-2	TRBV6-6	-	CASSPGGELFF
TRBJ1-2	TRBV29-1	-	CSVVAVTMRYGYTF
TRBJ1-2	TRBV27	-	CASSPTGFYGYTF
TRBJ1-2	TRBV5-1	-	CASSLERTAYGYTF
TRBJ2-7	TRBV12-3/TRBV12-4	-	CASSPGIYEQYF
TRBJ1-4	TRBV10-3	-	CAIGAVLNEKLFF
TRBJ2-7	TRBV5-6	few	CASSLFGISYEQYF
TRBJ2-1	TRBV30	-	CAWSRFNEQFF
TRBJ2-5	TRBV4-3	once	CASSHGRTSGREETQYF
TRBJ2-7	TRBV4-1	-	CASSQDPSSYEQYF
TRBJ1-5	TRBV7-2	-	CASSLEVAQPQHF
TRBJ2-3	TRBV7-8	-	CASSPLSTSGSTDTQYF
TRBJ2-1	TRBV19	-	CASSPIAGGLSNEQFF
TRBJ1-5	TRBV21-1	-	CASSKVGLGGDQPQHF
TRBJ2-7	TRBV5-8	-	CASSLGQGAREQYF
TRBJ2-1	TRBV10-3	-	CAISEVASSYNEQFF
TRBJ1-4	TRBV4-3	-	CASSLSGSGEKLFF